This record covers a single TCR beta chain. Trimming pared 2 bases from V and 2 bases from J, leaving 7 bases between. Germline values: CDR1 SGHRS, CDR2 YFSETQ. CDR3 length equals 13 residues. This sample was taken from a study of blood T cell repertoires in COVID-19. Whole-study context: Samples representing acute and convalescent COVID-19 were sourced from the United States, Italy and Spain. Sources were T cells, B-cell-depleted T cells, or PBMCs; the material itself was cDNA or gDNA.

In the original workflow: Nucleated cell counts were estimated from reference gene primer amplification. The table came from immunoSEQ multiplex PCR; TCRdb's copy has only in-frame clones and leaves some out. That table gives V, J and clone size, and the DNA gave D and trimming. The sample contains 99,000 or so clones, more than 80% of which appear only once. This chain joins TRBV5-1 and TRBJ2-5; D is ambiguous. The sequence came from a man between 60 and 75 years old with acute or convalescent COVID-19. Sequences were obtained from peripheral blood. The CDR3 DNA reads TGCGCCAGCAGCTTTTCCCCTCAAGAGACCCAGTACTTC. Encoded protein: CASSFSPQETQYF.